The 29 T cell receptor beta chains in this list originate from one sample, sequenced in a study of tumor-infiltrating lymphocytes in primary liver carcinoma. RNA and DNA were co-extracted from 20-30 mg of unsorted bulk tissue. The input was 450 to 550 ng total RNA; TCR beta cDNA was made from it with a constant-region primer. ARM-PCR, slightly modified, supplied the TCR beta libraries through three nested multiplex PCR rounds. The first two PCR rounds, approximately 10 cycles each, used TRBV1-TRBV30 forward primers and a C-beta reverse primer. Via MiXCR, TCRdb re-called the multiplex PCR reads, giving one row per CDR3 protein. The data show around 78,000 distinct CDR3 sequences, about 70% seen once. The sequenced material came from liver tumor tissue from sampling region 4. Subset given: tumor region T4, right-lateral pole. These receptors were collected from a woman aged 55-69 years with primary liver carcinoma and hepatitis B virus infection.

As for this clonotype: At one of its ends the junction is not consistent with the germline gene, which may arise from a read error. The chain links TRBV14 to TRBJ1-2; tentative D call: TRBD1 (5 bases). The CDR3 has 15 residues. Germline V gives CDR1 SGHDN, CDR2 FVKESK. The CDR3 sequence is CAGSPKQTEYYDYTF. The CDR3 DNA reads TGTGCCGGCAGCCCAAAACAGACAGAGTACTATGACTACACCTTC.

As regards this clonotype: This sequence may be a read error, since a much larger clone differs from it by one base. The CDR3 coding sequence is TGTGTCAGCAGTGACGGGACAGGGGGCGAAGGCTACACCTTC. Translation: CVSSDGTGGEGYTF. This chain uses TRBV6-4 with TRBJ1-2, with 12 bases fitting TRBD1. The CDR3 length is 14 residues. Germline loops: CDR1 MRHNA, CDR2 SNTAGT.

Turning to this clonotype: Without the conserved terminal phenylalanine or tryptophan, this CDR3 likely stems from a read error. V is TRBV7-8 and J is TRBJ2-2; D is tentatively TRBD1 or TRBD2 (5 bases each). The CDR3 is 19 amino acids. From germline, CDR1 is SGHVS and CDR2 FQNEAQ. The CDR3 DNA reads TGTGCCAACAGCTTAGCGTCCCCAGGGTTTCTTGTGGACACCGGGAAGCTGTTTCTT. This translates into CANSLASPGFLVDTGKLFL.

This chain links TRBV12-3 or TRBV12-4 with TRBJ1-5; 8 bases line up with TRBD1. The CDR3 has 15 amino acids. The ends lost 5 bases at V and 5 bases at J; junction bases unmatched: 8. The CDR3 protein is CASSPGAGGDQPQHF. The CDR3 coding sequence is TGTGCCAGCAGTCCCGGGGCAGGGGGCGATCAGCCCCAGCATTTT.

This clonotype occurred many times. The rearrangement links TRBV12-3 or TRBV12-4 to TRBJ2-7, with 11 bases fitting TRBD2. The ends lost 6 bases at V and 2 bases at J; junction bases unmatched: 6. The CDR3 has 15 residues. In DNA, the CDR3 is TGTGCCAGCAGGTCGACTAGCGGGGTGACCTACGAGCAGTACTTC. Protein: CASRSTSGVTYEQYF.

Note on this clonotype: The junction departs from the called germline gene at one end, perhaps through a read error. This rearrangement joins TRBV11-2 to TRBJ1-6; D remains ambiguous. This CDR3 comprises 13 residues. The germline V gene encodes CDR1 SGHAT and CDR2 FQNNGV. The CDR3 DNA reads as TGTGTCAGCAGCTTAGATCCGGGATCACCCCTTCACTTT. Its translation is CVSSLDPGSPLHF.

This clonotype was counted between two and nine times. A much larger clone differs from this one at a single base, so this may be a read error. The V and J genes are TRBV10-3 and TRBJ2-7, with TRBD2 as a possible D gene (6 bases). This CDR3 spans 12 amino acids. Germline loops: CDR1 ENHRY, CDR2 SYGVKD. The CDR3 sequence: CAISESDYEQCF. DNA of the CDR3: TGTGCCATCAGTGAGTCGGACTACGAGCAGTGCTTC.

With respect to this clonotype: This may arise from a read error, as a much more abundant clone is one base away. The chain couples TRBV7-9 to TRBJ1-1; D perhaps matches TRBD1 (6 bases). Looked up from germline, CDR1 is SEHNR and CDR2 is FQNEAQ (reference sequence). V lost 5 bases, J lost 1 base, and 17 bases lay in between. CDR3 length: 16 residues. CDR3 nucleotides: TGTGCCAGCAGCCGCGGGTGGGAGACAGGGAACACTGAAGCTTTCTTT. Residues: CASSRGWETGNTEAFF.

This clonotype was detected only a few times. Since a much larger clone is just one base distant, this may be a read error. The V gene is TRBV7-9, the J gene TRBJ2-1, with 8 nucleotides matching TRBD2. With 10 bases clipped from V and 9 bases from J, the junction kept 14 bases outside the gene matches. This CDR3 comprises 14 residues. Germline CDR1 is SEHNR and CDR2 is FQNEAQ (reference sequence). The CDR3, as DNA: TGTGCCACCAGTAAGAGCGGGAGCTCGAGTGAGCAGTTCTTC. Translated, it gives CATSKSGSSSEQFF.

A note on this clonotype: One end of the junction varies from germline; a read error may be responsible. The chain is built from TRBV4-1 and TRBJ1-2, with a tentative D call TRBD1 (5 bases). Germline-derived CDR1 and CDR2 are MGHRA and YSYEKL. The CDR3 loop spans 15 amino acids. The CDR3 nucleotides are TGCGCCAACAGCGACCGGACAAATTCTAACTATGGCTACACCTTC. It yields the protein CANSDRTNSNYGYTF.

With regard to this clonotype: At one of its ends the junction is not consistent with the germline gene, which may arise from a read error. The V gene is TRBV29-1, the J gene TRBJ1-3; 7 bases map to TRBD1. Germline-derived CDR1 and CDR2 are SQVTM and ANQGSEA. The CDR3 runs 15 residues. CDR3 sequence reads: CRVVPRQGSGSTIYF. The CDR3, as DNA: TGCCGCGTTGTTCCTAGACAGGGTTCTGGAAGCACCATATATTTT. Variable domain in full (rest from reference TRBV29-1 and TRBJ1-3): SAVISQKPSRDICQRGTSLTIQCQVDSQVTMMFWYRQQPGQSLTLIATANQGSEATYESGFVIDKFPISRPNLTFSTLTVSNMSPEDSSIYLCRVVPRQGSGSTIYFGEGSWLTVV.

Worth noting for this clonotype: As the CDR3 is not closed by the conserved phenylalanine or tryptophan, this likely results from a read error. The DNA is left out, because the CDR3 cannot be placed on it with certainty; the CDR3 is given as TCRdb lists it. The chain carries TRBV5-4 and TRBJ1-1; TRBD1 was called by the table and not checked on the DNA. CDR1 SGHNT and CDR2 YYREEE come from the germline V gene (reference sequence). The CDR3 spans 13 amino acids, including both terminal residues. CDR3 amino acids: CASSLRGGTETFS.

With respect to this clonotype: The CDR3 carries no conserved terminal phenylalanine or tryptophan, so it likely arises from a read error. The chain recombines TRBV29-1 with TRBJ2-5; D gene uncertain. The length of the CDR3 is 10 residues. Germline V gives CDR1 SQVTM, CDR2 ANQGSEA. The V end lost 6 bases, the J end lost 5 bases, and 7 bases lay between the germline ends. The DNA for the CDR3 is TGCAGCGTCCAAACGGAGACCCAGTACTCG. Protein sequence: CSVQTETQYS.

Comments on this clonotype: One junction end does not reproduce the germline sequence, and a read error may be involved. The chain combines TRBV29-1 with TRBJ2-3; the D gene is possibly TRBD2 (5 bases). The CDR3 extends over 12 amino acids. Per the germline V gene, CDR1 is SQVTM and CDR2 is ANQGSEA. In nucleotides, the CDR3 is TGCAACGTTGATACCGGGGCAGATACGCAGTATTTT. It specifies CNVDTGADTQYF.

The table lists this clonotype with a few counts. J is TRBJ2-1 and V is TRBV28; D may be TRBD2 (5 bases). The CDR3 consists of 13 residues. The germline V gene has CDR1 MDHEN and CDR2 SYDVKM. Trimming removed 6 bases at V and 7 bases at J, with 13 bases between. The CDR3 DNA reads TGTGCCAGCAGACCGGGGAATGGGAATGAGCAGTTCTTC. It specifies CASRPGNGNEQFF.

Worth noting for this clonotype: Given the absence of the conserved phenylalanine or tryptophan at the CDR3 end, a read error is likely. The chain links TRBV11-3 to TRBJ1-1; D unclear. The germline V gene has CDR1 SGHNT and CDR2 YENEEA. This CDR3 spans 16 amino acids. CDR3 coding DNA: TGTGCCAGGAGCTTAGTCTGGGAATACCGGAACACTGAAGCTTTCTCT. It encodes CARSLVWEYRNTEAFS.

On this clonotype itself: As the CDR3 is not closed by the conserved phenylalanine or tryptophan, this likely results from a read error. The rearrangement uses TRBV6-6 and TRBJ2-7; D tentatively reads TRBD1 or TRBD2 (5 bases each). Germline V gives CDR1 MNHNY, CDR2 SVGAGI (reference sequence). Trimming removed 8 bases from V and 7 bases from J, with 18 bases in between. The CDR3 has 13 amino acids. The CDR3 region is CASGQTGEGEQYL. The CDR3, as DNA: TGTGCCAGCGGTCAGACCGGCGAGGGGGAGCAGTACCTC.

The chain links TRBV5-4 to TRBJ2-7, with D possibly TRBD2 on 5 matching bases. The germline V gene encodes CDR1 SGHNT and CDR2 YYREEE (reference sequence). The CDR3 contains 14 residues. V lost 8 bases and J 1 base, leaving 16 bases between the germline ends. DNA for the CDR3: TGTGCCAGTAGCGCAGGACGAGTTTCCTACGAGCAGTACTTC. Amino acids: CASSAGRVSYEQYF.

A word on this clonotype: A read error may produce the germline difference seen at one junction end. CDR3 sequence: CASDRRLAENTGQLFF. CDR3 bases: TGTGCCAGCGATCGTCGACTAGCGGAAAACACCGGGCAGCTGTTTTTT. The chain is built from TRBV11-2 and TRBJ2-2; 9 nucleotides align to TRBD2. Germline V lookup: CDR1 SGHAT, CDR2 FQNNGV. This CDR3 is built from 16 residues.

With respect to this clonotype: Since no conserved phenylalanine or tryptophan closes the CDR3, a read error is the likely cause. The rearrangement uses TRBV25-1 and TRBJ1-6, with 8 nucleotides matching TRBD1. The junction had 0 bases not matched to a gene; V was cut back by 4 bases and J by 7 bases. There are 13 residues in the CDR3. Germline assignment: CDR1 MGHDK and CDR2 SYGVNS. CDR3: CASSGTGNSPLHL. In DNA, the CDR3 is TGTGCCAGCAGTGGGACAGGGAATTCACCCCTCCACCTT.

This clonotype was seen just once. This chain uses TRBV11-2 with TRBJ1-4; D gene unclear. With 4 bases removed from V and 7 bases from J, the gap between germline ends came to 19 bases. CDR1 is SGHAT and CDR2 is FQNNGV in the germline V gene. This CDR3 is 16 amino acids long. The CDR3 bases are TGTGCCAGCAGCTCAGGACCCCAAATGACTGCTGAAAAACTGTTTTTT. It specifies CASSSGPQMTAEKLFF.

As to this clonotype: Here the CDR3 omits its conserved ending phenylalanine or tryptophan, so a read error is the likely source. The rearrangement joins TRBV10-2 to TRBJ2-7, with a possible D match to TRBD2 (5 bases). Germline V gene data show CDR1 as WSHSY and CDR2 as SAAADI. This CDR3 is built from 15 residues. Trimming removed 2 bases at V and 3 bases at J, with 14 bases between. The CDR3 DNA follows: TGCGCCAGCAGTGAGCTGGACGGGATGGTCTACGAGCAGTACTCC. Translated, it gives CASSELDGMVYEQYS.

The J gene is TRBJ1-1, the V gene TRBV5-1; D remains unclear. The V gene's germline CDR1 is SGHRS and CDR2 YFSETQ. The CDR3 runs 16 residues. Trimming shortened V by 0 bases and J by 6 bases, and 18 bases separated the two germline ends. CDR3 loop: CASSLVRQAAGAEAFF. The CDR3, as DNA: TGCGCCAGCAGCTTGGTGAGGCAGGCGGCAGGAGCTGAAGCTTTCTTT.

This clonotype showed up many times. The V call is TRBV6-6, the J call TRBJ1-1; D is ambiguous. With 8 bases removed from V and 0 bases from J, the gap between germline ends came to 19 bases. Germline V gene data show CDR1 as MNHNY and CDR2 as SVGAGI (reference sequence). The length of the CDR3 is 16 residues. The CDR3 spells CASPPVREWVNTEAFF. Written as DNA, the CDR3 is TGTGCCAGCCCCCCCGTTCGTGAGTGGGTGAACACTGAAGCTTTCTTT.

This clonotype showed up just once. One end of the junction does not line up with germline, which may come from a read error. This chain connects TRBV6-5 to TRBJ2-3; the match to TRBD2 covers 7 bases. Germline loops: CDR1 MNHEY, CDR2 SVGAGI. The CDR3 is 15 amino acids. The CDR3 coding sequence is TGTGCCAGCAGTTTTTCGGCTAGCGGCACAGATACGCAGTTTTTT. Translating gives CASSFSASGTDTQFF.

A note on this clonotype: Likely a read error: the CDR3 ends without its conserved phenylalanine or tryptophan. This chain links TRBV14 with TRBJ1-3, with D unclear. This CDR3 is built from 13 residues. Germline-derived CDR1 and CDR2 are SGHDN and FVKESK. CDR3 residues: CASSQTSGNTIYI. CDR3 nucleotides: TGTGCTAGCAGCCAAACCTCTGGAAACACCATATATATT.

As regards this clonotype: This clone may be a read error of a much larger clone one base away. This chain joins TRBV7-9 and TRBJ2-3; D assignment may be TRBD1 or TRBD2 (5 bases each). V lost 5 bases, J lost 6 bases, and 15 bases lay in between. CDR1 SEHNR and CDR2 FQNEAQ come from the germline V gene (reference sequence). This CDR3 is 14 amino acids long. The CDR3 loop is CASSMGRIRDTQYF. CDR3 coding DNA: TGTGCCAGCAGCATGGGACGGATAAGGGATACGCAGTATTTT.

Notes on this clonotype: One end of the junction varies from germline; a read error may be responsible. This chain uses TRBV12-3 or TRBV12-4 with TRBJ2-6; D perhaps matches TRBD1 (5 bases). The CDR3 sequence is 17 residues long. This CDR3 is CAITSRQGAAGANVVTF. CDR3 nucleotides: TGTGCCATCACCTCCCGTCAGGGCGCGGCTGGGGCCAACGTCGTGACTTTC.

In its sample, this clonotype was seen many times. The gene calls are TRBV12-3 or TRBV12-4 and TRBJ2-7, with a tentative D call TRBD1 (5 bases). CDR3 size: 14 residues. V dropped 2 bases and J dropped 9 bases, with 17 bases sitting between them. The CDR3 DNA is TGTGCCAGCAGTTTAAGTAAGACAGCAAGCGTGCAGTACTTC. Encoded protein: CASSLSKTASVQYF.